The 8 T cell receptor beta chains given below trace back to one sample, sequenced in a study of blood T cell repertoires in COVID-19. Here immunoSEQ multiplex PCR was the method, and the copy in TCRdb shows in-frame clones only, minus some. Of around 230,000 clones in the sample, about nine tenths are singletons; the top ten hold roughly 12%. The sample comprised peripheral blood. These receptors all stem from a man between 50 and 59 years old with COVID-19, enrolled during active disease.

This chain's CDR3 is CATSDLTVGANVLTF. DNA of the CDR3: TGTGCCACCAGTGATTTGACGGTCGGGGCCAACGTCCTGACTTTC. The V call is TRBV24-1, the J call TRBJ2-6; D is undetermined. V gave up 0 bases and J gave up 4 bases, with 6 bases separating them. The CDR3 is made up of 15 amino acids. CDR1 KGHDR and CDR2 SFDVKD come from the germline V gene.

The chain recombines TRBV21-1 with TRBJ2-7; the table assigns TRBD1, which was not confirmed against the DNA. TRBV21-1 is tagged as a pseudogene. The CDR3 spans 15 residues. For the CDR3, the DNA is TGTGCCAGCAGCAAGTCGGGGACAGGGGAATACGAGCAGTACTTC. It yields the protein CASSKSGTGEYEQYF.

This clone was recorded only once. The CDR3 DNA reads as TGTGCCAGCACCGCCAGGGACAGGGGTAACGAGCAGTACTTC. Residues: CASTARDRGNEQYF. The V gene is TRBV6-5, the J gene TRBJ2-7, with 10 bases matching TRBD1. J gave up 5 bases and V 7 bases, and 8 bases lay outside the gene matches. The length of the CDR3 is 14 residues. Germline V lookup: CDR1 MNHEY, CDR2 SVGAGI.

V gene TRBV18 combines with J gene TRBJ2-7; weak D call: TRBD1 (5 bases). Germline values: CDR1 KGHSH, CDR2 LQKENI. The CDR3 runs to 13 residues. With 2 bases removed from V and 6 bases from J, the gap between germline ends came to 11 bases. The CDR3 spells CASSPTSRGEQYF. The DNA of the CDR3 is TGTGCCAGCTCACCAACCTCTAGGGGCGAGCAGTACTTC.

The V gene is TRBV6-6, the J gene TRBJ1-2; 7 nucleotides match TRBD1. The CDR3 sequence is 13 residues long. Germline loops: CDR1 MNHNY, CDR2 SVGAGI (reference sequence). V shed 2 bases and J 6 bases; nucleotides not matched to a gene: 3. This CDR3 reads CASSYDREDGYTF. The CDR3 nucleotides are TGTGCCAGCAGTTACGACAGGGAGGATGGCTACACCTTC.

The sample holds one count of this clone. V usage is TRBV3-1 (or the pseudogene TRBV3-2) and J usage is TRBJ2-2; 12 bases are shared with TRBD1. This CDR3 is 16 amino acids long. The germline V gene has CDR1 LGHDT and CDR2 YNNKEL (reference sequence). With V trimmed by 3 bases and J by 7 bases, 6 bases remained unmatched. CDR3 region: CASSHRDRGLSGELFF. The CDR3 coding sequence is TGTGCCAGCAGCCACAGGGACAGGGGGCTGAGCGGGGAGCTGTTTTTT.

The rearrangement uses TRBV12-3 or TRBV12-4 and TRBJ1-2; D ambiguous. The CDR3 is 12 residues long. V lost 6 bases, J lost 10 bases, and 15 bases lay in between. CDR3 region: CASSPAGRDYTF. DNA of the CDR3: TGTGCCAGCAGCCCCGCCGGTCGGGACTACACCTTC.

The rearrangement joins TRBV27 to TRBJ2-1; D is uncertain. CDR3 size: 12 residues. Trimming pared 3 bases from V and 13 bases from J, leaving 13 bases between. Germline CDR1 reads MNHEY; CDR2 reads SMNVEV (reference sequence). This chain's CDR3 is CASSFTTSAQFF. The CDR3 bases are TGTGCCAGCAGTTTTACTACTTCGGCACAGTTCTTC.